One sample yielded the 8 T cell receptor beta chains listed below, sequenced in a study of CD4 T cells in relation to SARS-CoV-2 and coronaviruses. What these receptors recognize is not known. Some clones are missing from TCRdb's copy, which holds only in-frame ones; the method was immunoSEQ multiplex PCR. Of 20,000 or so clones in the sample, around four fifths were seen once. The unexposed donors gave CD4+ T cells in 2011-2018, prior to COVID-19. CD4+ T cells were isolated from the cells after 10 days of culture. Sequenced material: CD4+ T cells from PBMCs, cultured in vitro. The source is a human donor in good health.

J is TRBJ2-3 and V is TRBV14, with D unclear. Germline V CDR1 and CDR2: SGHDN, FVKESK. The CDR3 consists of 13 residues. Trimming stripped 2 bases from V and 6 bases from J, with 9 bases between. CDR3 nucleotides: TGTGCCAGCAGCCAAAATATGGCGGATACGCAGTATTTT. This encodes CASSQNMADTQYF. Filled out from reference TRBV14 and TRBJ2-3, the complete variable domain reads EAGVTQFPSHSVIEKGQTVTLRCDPISGHDNLYWYRRVMGKEIKFLLHFVKESKQDESGMPNNRFLAERTGGTYSTLKVQPAELEDSGVYFCASSQNMADTQYFGPGTRLTVL.

The chain uses TRBV4-2 and TRBJ2-3; tentative D call: TRBD2 (6 bases). The CDR3 is 18 residues long. Germline assignment: CDR1 LGHNA and CDR2 YNFKEQ. Trimming pared 3 bases from V and 2 bases from J, leaving 21 bases between. CDR3: CASSQTTTGDQNTDTQYF. The CDR3 region has the DNA TGTGCCAGCAGCCAGACGACGACGGGGGACCAAAACACAGATACGCAGTATTTT.

The J gene is TRBJ2-7, the V gene TRBV6-5, with 14 bases aligning to TRBD2. Trimming at V came to 4 bases and at J to 4 bases, leaving 6 bases not matched to a gene. From germline, CDR1 is MNHEY and CDR2 SVGAGI. CDR3 size: 16 residues. The CDR3 coding sequence is TGTGCCAGCAGTTCCCCGACTAGCGGGAGGGGATACGAGCAGTACTTC. It codes for CASSSPTSGRGYEQYF.

This chain connects TRBV15 to TRBJ1-3; 7 nucleotides agree with TRBD1. V lost 1 base, J lost 8 bases, and 11 bases stayed unmatched. From germline, CDR1 is LNHNV and CDR2 YYDKDF (reference sequence). This CDR3 region has 16 residues. CDR3 coding DNA: TGTGCCACCAGCAGAGCCCCGACAGGGAAACTAGACACCATATATTTT. Its translation is CATSRAPTGKLDTIYF.

This clone has just a few counts. The J gene is TRBJ1-5, the V gene TRBV4-1, with TRBD1 matching over 7 bases. The CDR3 spans 15 residues. With 3 bases clipped from V and 3 bases from J, the junction kept 5 bases outside the gene matches. Looked up from germline, CDR1 is MGHRA and CDR2 is YSYEKL. CDR3 in amino acids: CASSHRQGPNQPQHF. CDR3 nucleotide sequence: TGCGCCAGCAGCCACCGACAGGGACCCAATCAGCCCCAGCATTTT.

The chain links TRBV18 to TRBJ2-5; TRBD1 agrees at 8 bases. With V trimmed by 3 bases and J by 1 base, 4 bases remained unmatched. Germline V gene lookup returns CDR1 KGHSH and CDR2 LQKENI. This CDR3 is 15 amino acids long. In DNA, the CDR3 is TGTGCCAGCTCACCGAGACAGGGGACCCAAGAGACCCAGTACTTC. Translating gives CASSPRQGTQETQYF.

The chain combines TRBV15 with TRBJ2-7; unclear D gene. The V and J ends lost 1 base and 5 bases respectively, with 12 bases between them. The germline V gene encodes CDR1 LNHNV and CDR2 YYDKDF (reference sequence). This CDR3 is 14 amino acids long. CDR3 nucleotide sequence: TGTGCCACCAGCAGAGGCAGCCCGTCCAACGAGCAGTACTTC. As protein: CATSRGSPSNEQYF.

CDR3 amino acids: CASSTGEINSPLHF. In nucleotides, the CDR3 is TGTGCCAGCAGCACAGGAGAGATCAATTCACCCCTCCACTTT. V usage is TRBV28 and J usage is TRBJ1-6, with D perhaps matching TRBD1 (5 bases). The CDR3 runs to 14 residues. V was shortened by 6 bases and J by 7 bases, with 13 bases between the two germline ends. The germline CDR1 and CDR2 sequences are MDHEN and SYDVKM.